A selection of T cell receptor beta chains follows, all from one sample in a study of CD8 T cells in Susac syndrome. TCRdb re-called the immunoSEQ multiplex PCR reads through MiXCR, storing one row per CDR3 protein. Among about 85,000 distinct CDR3 sequences, 85% to 95% were seen once, and the ten largest hold 0.2% to 0.3%. The sample comprised CD8+ T cells from PBMCs. All receptors derive from a human donor in good health. Each CDR3 is given with its conserved first and last residue. Each record gives: D gene, J gene, CDR3 length, V gene, CDR3 protein, CDR3 DNA. D genes are given only for firm matches.

NA | TRBJ1-3 | 12 | TRBV9 | CASSGQGNTIYF | TGTGCCAGCAGCGGACAGGGAAACACCATATATTTT
TRBD2 | TRBJ2-1 | 15 | TRBV19 | CASSIRLAAYNEQFF | TGTGCCAGTAGTATCCGACTAGCGGCATACAATGAGCAGTTCTTC
NA | TRBJ2-5 | 12 | TRBV6-2/TRBV6-3 | CASSWVKETQYF | TGTGCCAGCAGTTGGGTCAAAGAGACCCAGTACTTC
TRBD2 | TRBJ2-3 | 16 | TRBV6-1 | CASSDLTSGGADTQYF | TGTGCCAGCAGCGATCTGACTAGCGGGGGGGCAGATACGCAGTATTTT
NA | TRBJ2-4 | 13 | TRBV20-1 | CSAAETNSNIQYF | TGCAGTGCTGCCGAGACCAACTCCAACATTCAGTACTTC
NA | TRBJ1-2 | 15 | TRBV27 | CASSLVRGPADGYTF | TGTGCCAGCAGTTTAGTTCGGGGGCCAGCGGATGGCTACACCTTC
NA | TRBJ2-7 | 14 | TRBV6-1 | CASSFRDLRYEQYF | TGTGCCAGCAGTTTTCGAGATTTACGGTACGAGCAGTACTTC
TRBD1 | TRBJ1-2 | 15 | TRBV13 | CASSTYRGVTYGYTF | TGTGCCAGCAGCACTTACAGGGGGGTAACCTATGGCTACACCTTC
TRBD2 | TRBJ2-3 | 15 | TRBV7-2 | CASSTAGAHADTQYF | TGTGCCAGCAGCACAGCGGGAGCCCACGCAGATACGCAGTATTTT
TRBD1 | TRBJ1-2 | 13 | TRBV7-6 | CASSLTGADGYTF | TGTGCCAGCAGCTTAACAGGGGCGGATGGCTACACCTTC
TRBD1 | TRBJ1-1 | 15 | TRBV29-1 | CSAKRDRGMNTEAFF | TGCAGCGCTAAAAGGGACAGGGGGATGAACACTGAAGCTTTCTTT
NA | TRBJ2-3 | 15 | TRBV6-6 | CASSRSGVRTDTQYF | TGTGCCAGCTCTCGGTCGGGGGTCCGCACAGATACGCAGTATTTT
NA | TRBJ1-1 | 12 | TRBV16 | CASSQSVGQAFF | TGTGCCAGCAGCCAATCCGTAGGCCAAGCTTTCTTT
TRBD1 | TRBJ2-1 | 13 | TRBV11-2 | CATTETGETEQFF | TGTGCCACAACAGAGACAGGGGAGACTGAGCAGTTCTTC
TRBD1 | TRBJ1-5 | 16 | TRBV7-2 | CASSVITGARDQPQHF | TGTGCCAGCAGCGTCATAACAGGGGCGAGAGATCAGCCCCAGCATTTT